This passage covers 13 T cell receptor beta chains from one sample sequenced in a study of cytomegalovirus exposure and HLA in healthy donors. This PCR relied on a set of 60 Vbeta primers and 13 Jbeta primers. Profiling relied on immunoSEQ multiplex PCR, and the TCRdb table lists in-frame clones only, not all of them. In the table there are about 160,000 clones, approximately 80% of which are singletons. Material for sequencing was PBMCs. The source of these receptors is a woman aged 45-65 years in good health and CMV-seropositive.

The rearrangement uses TRBV6-4 and TRBJ1-5, with 11 bases lining up with TRBD1. J gave up 3 bases and V 4 bases, and 8 bases lay outside the gene matches. The CDR3 is 17 amino acids. Per germline, CDR1 MRHNA and CDR2 SNTAGT. The chain's CDR3 is CASSASGTGGINQPQHF. The CDR3 DNA reads as TGTGCCAGCAGTGCTTCCGGGACAGGGGGGATCAATCAGCCCCAGCATTTT.

This chain links TRBV19 with TRBJ1-2; D is undetermined. Germline V gives CDR1 LNHDA, CDR2 SQIVND (reference sequence). V lost 8 bases and J 0 bases, leaving 10 bases between the germline ends. The CDR3 has 13 amino acids. The CDR3 reads CASGLTANYGYTF. CDR3 DNA: TGTGCCAGTGGACTTACAGCTAACTATGGCTACACCTTC.

CDR3 sequence reads: CASSLWGHSYEQYF. For the CDR3, the DNA is TGTGCCAGCAGCTTATGGGGACACTCCTACGAGCAGTACTTC. This chain links TRBV11-1 with TRBJ2-7; tentatively, D is TRBD1 (6 bases). Trimming took 2 bases from V and 0 from J, leaving 8 bases between them. The CDR3 is made up of 14 amino acids. CDR1 and CDR2 from the germline V gene are SGHAT and FQDESV (reference sequence).

This clone was recorded once. The rearrangement joins TRBV7-2 to TRBJ1-4; D is unresolved. CDR1 and CDR2 from the germline V gene are SGHTA and FQGNSA. Deletions cut 5 bases from V and 7 bases from J, with 11 bases between. The length of the CDR3 is 13 residues. The CDR3 DNA reads as TGTGCCAGCAGCCCCAGACACTTTGAAAAACTGTTTTTT. This codes for CASSPRHFEKLFF.

As to this clone: The junction shows a germline mismatch at one end, possibly a read error. The genes are TRBV7-7 and TRBJ1-1, with D perhaps TRBD1 (5 bases). Per the germline V gene, CDR1 is SSHAT and CDR2 is FNYEAQ (reference sequence). The CDR3 sequence is 13 residues long. CDR3 bases: TGTGCTAGCAGCTTACAGGAGGGCACTGAAGCTTTCTTT. It yields the protein CASSLQEGTEAFF.

Turning to this clone: Other nucleotide sequences from this sample produce the same CDR3. The chain combines TRBV28 with TRBJ2-5; 8 bases map to TRBD2. Looked up from germline, CDR1 is MDHEN and CDR2 is SYDVKM. The CDR3 is 16 amino acids. J lost 2 bases, V lost 4 bases, and 9 bases had no gene match. CDR3 DNA: TGTGCCAGCAGTTCCCCAGGACTAGCTGATCAAGAGACCCAGTACTTC. This sequence encodes CASSSPGLADQETQYF.

The chain is built from TRBV7-3 and TRBJ1-1, with D unresolved. CDR1 is SGHTA, CDR2 FQGTGA, per germline. This CDR3 is built from 15 residues. Trimming stripped 5 bases from V and 0 bases from J, with 13 bases between. The CDR3 here is CASSLFGGMNTEAFF. Here the CDR3 DNA reads TGTGCCAGCAGCCTCTTTGGCGGGATGAACACTGAAGCTTTCTTT.

This clone was found once. This chain uses TRBV5-1 with TRBJ2-5; possible D gene TRBD2, 6 bases. Germline V gene sequence: CDR1 SGHRS, CDR2 YFSETQ. V was shortened by 4 bases and J by 7 bases, with 23 bases between the two germline ends. CDR3 size: 16 residues. The CDR3 DNA sequence: TGCGCCAGCAGCCCTGGGACTGGCGGGACGGTGAGGACCCAGTACTTC. Amino acid sequence: CASSPGTGGTVRTQYF.

The rearrangement uses TRBV7-3 and TRBJ2-3; D is unclear. The germline V gene encodes CDR1 SGHTA and CDR2 FQGTGA. V lost 4 bases and J 1 base, leaving 9 bases between the germline ends. The CDR3 extends over 14 amino acids. CDR3 sequence reads: CASSSQARTDTQYF. CDR3 in DNA: TGTGCCAGCAGCTCCCAGGCCCGCACAGATACGCAGTATTTT.

The chain joins TRBV9 to TRBJ2-5, with 10 bases matching TRBD2. The end of the DNA fits TRBJ2-7 better, so the J call may be wrong. The CDR3 has 15 residues. In germline, CDR1 is SGDLS, CDR2 YYNGEE. In nucleotides, the CDR3 is TGTGCCAGCAGCCCCCATAGCGGGAGGAGCTACGAGCAGTACTTC. Amino acid sequence: CASSPHSGRSYEQYF.

The J gene is TRBJ1-2, the V gene TRBV20-1; a possible D gene is TRBD1 (5 bases). This CDR3 has 10 residues. V was shortened by 5 bases and J by 7 bases, with 8 bases between the two germline ends. Germline loops: CDR1 DFQATT, CDR2 SNEGSKA (reference sequence). CDR3 nucleotides: TGCAGTGCTCTGGGGGGTGGCTACACCTTC. Translation gives CSALGGGYTF.

This clone was counted between two and nine times. This chain connects TRBV2 to TRBJ2-7, with 8 bases lining up with TRBD1. The CDR3 is 14 amino acids. Germline lookup yields CDR1 SNHLY and CDR2 FYNNEI. Trimming removed 3 bases from V and 2 bases from J; junction bases left unmatched: 3. The chain's CDR3 is CASSDLTGAYEQYF. The DNA for the CDR3 is TGTGCCAGCAGTGATCTGACAGGGGCCTACGAGCAGTACTTC.

The CDR3 sequence: CASSGTTRGKLFF. CDR3 DNA: TGCGCCAGCAGTGGAACGACAAGGGGAAAACTGTTTTTT. This chain links TRBV10-1 with TRBJ1-4; weak D call: TRBD1 (5 bases). Trimming removed 4 bases at V and 10 bases at J, with 13 bases between. Looked up from germline, CDR1 is WNHNN and CDR2 is SYGVQD (reference sequence). This CDR3 is 13 amino acids long.